A single sample is the source of the 13 T cell receptor beta chains below, sequenced in a study of blood T cell repertoires in COVID-19. Assay used: immunoSEQ multiplex PCR; TCRdb lists only in-frame clones, some missing. The table shows some 220,000 clones, with around 82% occurring only once. The sequencing sample was made of peripheral blood. These receptors came from a woman aged 70-85 years with acute or convalescent COVID-19.

This clone came up a few times. The genes are TRBV3-1 (or the pseudogene TRBV3-2) and TRBJ1-1, with no clear D. Germline CDR1 and CDR2: LGHDT and YNNKEL (reference sequence). V lost 7 bases and J 0 bases, leaving 9 bases between the germline ends. This CDR3 is 13 amino acids long. DNA of the CDR3: TGTGCCAGCAAGCACAGCATGAACACTGAAGCTTTCTTT. Translation: CASKHSMNTEAFF.

The chain links TRBV6-5 to TRBJ2-7, with TRBD2 identical over 9 bases. V trimming: 3 bases; J trimming: 0 bases; junction bases outside the gene matches: 6. Per the germline V gene, CDR1 is MNHEY and CDR2 is SVGAGI. The CDR3 length is 16 residues. The CDR3 spells CASSYSGGPSSYEQYV. DNA for the CDR3: TGTGCCAGCAGTTATAGCGGGGGTCCGAGCTCCTACGAGCAGTACGTC.

The CDR3 nucleotides are TGCGCCAGCAGTGAGGGGGGGACTAGCGGGGGCCGCACAGATACGCAGTATTTT. Its protein is CASSEGGTSGGRTDTQYF. The chain recombines TRBV10-1 with TRBJ2-3; 14 nucleotides match TRBD2. Germline CDR1 reads WNHNN; CDR2 reads SYGVQD (reference sequence). J lost 1 base, V lost 2 bases, and 5 bases had no gene match. This CDR3 comprises 18 residues.

This clone was seen more than once but under ten times. Additional DNA sequences in this sample encode the identical CDR3. The rearrangement joins TRBV5-1 to TRBJ2-1, with 8 nucleotides matching TRBD1. V shed 1 base and J 5 bases; nucleotides not matched to a gene: 2. Per the germline V gene, CDR1 is SGHRS and CDR2 is YFSETQ. The CDR3 sequence is 14 residues long. The CDR3 nucleotides read TGCGCCAGCAGCTTGTACAGGGGGAACAATGAGCAGTTCTTC. Protein product: CASSLYRGNNEQFF.

This chain joins TRBV24-1 and TRBJ1-1; TRBD1 matches at 8 bases. Germline CDR1 reads KGHDR; CDR2 reads SFDVKD. This CDR3 has 13 residues. The junction had 7 bases not matched to a gene; V was cut back by 3 bases and J by 11 bases. The chain's CDR3 is CATSDRTGQEAFF. The CDR3 DNA reads TGTGCCACCAGTGATCGGACAGGGCAGGAGGCTTTCTTT.

This clone is a singleton in its sample. This CDR3 is CASSQAGEKLFF. The CDR3 bases are TGTGCCAGCAGCCAAGCGGGGGAAAAACTGTTTTTT. The chain carries TRBV3-1 (or the pseudogene TRBV3-2) and TRBJ1-4, with D hard to call. This CDR3 has 12 amino acids. V was trimmed by 1 base and J by 8 bases, leaving 5 bases between them. Germline lookup yields CDR1 LGHDT and CDR2 YNNKEL (reference sequence).

The DNA of the CDR3 is TGCGCCAGCACCTCGGGGGACTCCAAAGGGGGCTACACCTTC. Translated, it gives CASTSGDSKGGYTF. This chain uses TRBV5-1 with TRBJ1-2, with a tentative D call TRBD1 (5 bases). The CDR3 is made up of 14 amino acids. V was shortened by 6 bases and J by 8 bases, with 20 bases between the two germline ends. Germline V lookup: CDR1 SGHRS, CDR2 YFSETQ.

This clone has only one observation. The rearrangement joins TRBV10-3 to TRBJ1-1; D unclear. CDR1 is ENHRY and CDR2 is SYGVKD in the germline V gene. The germline V and J ends were trimmed by 2 bases and 4 bases, with 8 bases remaining between them. This CDR3 is 13 amino acids long. The CDR3 DNA is TGTGCCATCAGTGAGGAGGTTATCACTGAAGCTTTCTTT. It yields the protein CAISEEVITEAFF.

The chain uses TRBV6-2 or TRBV6-3 and TRBJ2-6, with TRBD2 matching 7 bases. The CDR3 has 18 residues. Per germline, CDR1 MNHEY and CDR2 SVGEGT. With 6 bases clipped from V and 4 bases from J, the junction kept 15 bases outside the gene matches. The CDR3 region is CASSPEFRLAPGANVLTF. The CDR3 DNA reads as TGTGCCAGCAGCCCCGAATTCCGACTAGCCCCGGGGGCCAACGTCCTGACTTTC.

This clone was observed once. V and J are TRBV18 and TRBJ2-5; perhaps TRBD1 as D (5 bases). Germline assignment: CDR1 KGHSH and CDR2 LQKENI. This CDR3 has 14 amino acids. Trimming cost V 3 bases and J 4 bases, with 12 bases left between them. The CDR3 nucleotides read TGTGCCAGCTCACCTAAGTGGCAGGGAGAGACCCAGTACTTC. Its translation is CASSPKWQGETQYF.

On this clone itself: The sample contains more than one DNA sequence encoding this CDR3. This chain links TRBV9 with TRBJ2-3; 12 bases are shared with TRBD2. This CDR3 is built from 15 residues. Looked up from germline, CDR1 is SGDLS and CDR2 is YYNGEE. V lost 2 bases to trimming and J lost 5 bases; unmatched junction nucleotides: 3. CDR3 amino acids: CASSVLAGGVDTQYF. CDR3 DNA sequence: TGTGCCAGCAGCGTGCTAGCGGGGGGGGTAGATACGCAGTATTTT.

V usage is TRBV12-3 or TRBV12-4 and J usage is TRBJ1-2, with D possibly TRBD1 on 5 matching bases. This CDR3 has 11 amino acids. The V and J ends lost 6 bases and 6 bases respectively, with 8 bases between them. For the CDR3, the DNA is TGTGCCAGCAGCCTCAGGGATGGCTACACCTTC. It yields the protein CASSLRDGYTF.

The gene calls are TRBV2 and TRBJ2-2; D gene ambiguous. Germline CDR1 and CDR2: SNHLY and FYNNEI. The CDR3 is made up of 13 amino acids. Trimming took off 5 bases at V and 7 bases at J, with 11 bases between the two ends. This CDR3 is CASSQSERGELFF. The CDR3 nucleotides read TGTGCCAGCAGTCAGAGTGAGCGCGGGGAGCTGTTTTTT.